This TCR beta chain was found in a study of T-cell reconstitution after alpha-beta-depleted transplantation in children. In this sample, this clonotype turned up a few times. Preparation of the TCRbeta library used unique molecular identifiers. A single record per CDR3 protein comes from TCRdb applying MiXCR to the PCR reads. This sample has about 420,000 distinct CDR3 sequences, with roughly 16% found just once. The germline V gene has CDR1 SGHRS and CDR2 YFSETQ. The length of the CDR3 is 15 residues. V was cut by 4 bases and J by 0 bases, with 14 bases left in between. This clonotype was sampled from a boy younger than two who had a stem cell transplant for Wiskott-Aldrich syndrome, so the T cells may come from the graft donor. The specimen comprised PBMCs, mostly from graft donor cells, sampled 360 days after TCRalphabeta/CD19-depleted stem cell transplant. V gene TRBV5-1 combines with J gene TRBJ2-7; no definite D call. The CDR3 reads CASSTSTGSSYEQYF. In DNA form, the CDR3 reads TGCGCCAGCAGCACCTCGACGGGCAGCTCCTACGAGCAGTACTTC.